These 17 T cell receptor beta chains were sequenced from one sample in a study of CD8 T cells in Susac syndrome. With random hexamers, 0.5 to 1 ug RNA was reverse transcribed. TCRdb recomputed calls from the immunoSEQ multiplex PCR reads with MiXCR, one row per CDR3 protein. This sample has under 200,000 distinct CDR3 sequences, with roughly 95% found just once. The specimen was CD4+ T cells from PBMCs. These TCRs come from a human donor with Susac syndrome.

J is TRBJ2-5 and V is TRBV7-2; 7 nucleotides line up with TRBD1. This CDR3 has 15 amino acids. Germline CDR1 SGHTA, CDR2 FQGNSA. With V trimmed by 7 bases and J by 1 base, 9 bases remained unmatched. CDR3 sequence reads: CASNKGGAIQETQYF. DNA for the CDR3: TGTGCCAGCAATAAAGGGGGCGCGATCCAAGAGACCCAGTACTTC.

The V and J genes are TRBV27 and TRBJ1-6; D is unclear. Germline V gives CDR1 MNHEY, CDR2 SMNVEV (reference sequence). This CDR3 has 14 residues. The V end was cut by 2 bases, the J end by 5 bases, with 7 bases between. CDR3 in DNA: TGTGCCAGCAGTTTAGTGGCGGATAATTCACCCCTCCACTTT. Translation: CASSLVADNSPLHF.

CDR3 sequence: CASSPGGWYNEQFF. CDR3 DNA: TGTGCCAGCAGCCCAGGGGGCTGGTACAATGAGCAGTTCTTC. V gene TRBV27 combines with J gene TRBJ2-1, with TRBD1 matching over 8 bases. Germline V gene sequence: CDR1 MNHEY, CDR2 SMNVEV (reference sequence). The CDR3 loop spans 14 amino acids. V gave up 6 bases and J gave up 4 bases; unmatched junction bases: 5.

The rearrangement uses TRBV30 and TRBJ1-5; D is uncertain. Germline V gives CDR1 GTSNPN, CDR2 SVGIG (reference sequence). The CDR3 contains 13 residues. V was shortened by 0 bases and J by 5 bases, with 8 bases between the two germline ends. The CDR3 is CAWSVASDQPQHF. As DNA, the CDR3 is TGTGCCTGGAGTGTGGCGAGCGATCAGCCCCAGCATTTT.

This clonotype was counted a single time. This chain joins TRBV20-1 and TRBJ2-6, with 7 bases identical to TRBD2. Germline V gene lookup returns CDR1 DFQATT and CDR2 SNEGSKA (reference sequence). After removal of 3 bases from V and 4 bases from J, the junction contained 12 bases not matched to a gene. The CDR3 consists of 17 residues. The DNA of the CDR3 is TGCAGTGCTAGGGGGTGGGGGGGAGCCCCGGGGGCCAACGTCCTGACTTTC. Protein product: CSARGWGGAPGANVLTF.

The CDR3 loop is CASSPPWQTYGYTF. The CDR3 coding sequence is TGTGCCAGCAGCCCCCCCTGGCAGACGTATGGCTACACCTTC. The chain joins TRBV3-1 to TRBJ1-2; D is unclear. The V end lost 4 bases, the J end lost 5 bases, and 14 bases lay between the germline ends. Germline values: CDR1 LGHDT, CDR2 YNNKEL (reference sequence). The CDR3 extends over 14 amino acids.

The chain has TRBV3-1 and TRBJ2-1; 11 bases map to TRBD2. CDR3 length equals 16 residues. V was clipped by 4 bases and J by 3 bases; unmatched bases: 5. The germline CDR1 and CDR2 sequences are LGHDT and YNNKEL (reference sequence). CDR3 in amino acids: CASSLAGGSNYNEQFF. In DNA, the CDR3 is TGTGCCAGCAGCCTAGCGGGAGGGTCCAACTACAATGAGCAGTTCTTC.

This clonotype was seen a single time. The V call is TRBV7-9, the J call TRBJ2-2; no definite D call. The CDR3 covers 13 residues. From germline, CDR1 is SEHNR and CDR2 FQNEAQ (reference sequence). V shed 5 bases and J shed 1 base, with 5 bases lying between them. The CDR3 DNA sequence: TGTGCCAGCAGCCCAATGAACACCGGGGAGCTGTTTTTT. It encodes CASSPMNTGELFF.

V is TRBV4-3 and J is TRBJ2-1; D not certain. Deletions cut 1 base from V and 12 bases from J, with 13 bases between. The CDR3 contains 13 residues. Germline V gene data show CDR1 as LGHNA and CDR2 as YSLEER. CDR3 amino acids: CASSQAPPSGQFF. The CDR3 region has the DNA TGCGCCAGCAGCCAAGCCCCGCCTTCCGGGCAGTTCTTC.

V and J are TRBV9 and TRBJ1-2; the D gene is possibly TRBD1 (5 bases). Trimming removed 2 bases at V and 6 bases at J, with 20 bases between. CDR3 length equals 16 residues. Germline CDR1 is SGDLS and CDR2 is YYNGEE. As DNA, the CDR3 is TGTGCCAGCAGCGTCCAACACCGGGTCCAGGGTGATGGCTACACCTTC. Its translation: CASSVQHRVQGDGYTF.

This chain links TRBV6-5 with TRBJ2-2, with TRBD1 matching 7 bases. The CDR3 is 14 amino acids. V lost 6 bases and J lost 2; bases outside the gene matches: 3. Germline-derived CDR1 and CDR2 are MNHEY and SVGAGI. The CDR3 spells CASRNRGNTGELFF. The CDR3 DNA follows: TGTGCCAGCAGGAACAGGGGAAACACCGGGGAGCTGTTTTTT.

This clonotype was seen a handful of times. This sequence joins TRBV9 and TRBJ1-3, with D uncertain. Germline V lookup: CDR1 SGDLS, CDR2 YYNGEE. This CDR3 is built from 12 residues. The V end lost 1 base, the J end lost 1 base, and 0 bases lay between the germline ends. CDR3: CASSVSGNTIYF. The CDR3 DNA sequence: TGTGCCAGCAGCGTATCTGGAAACACCATATATTTT.

This clonotype was recorded only once. V is TRBV20-1 and J is TRBJ2-5; D gene uncertain. Germline V gene sequence: CDR1 DFQATT, CDR2 SNEGSKA (reference sequence). The CDR3 is 15 amino acids. Deletions cut 6 bases from V and 2 bases from J, with 19 bases between. CDR3 DNA: TGCAGTGCCAGTCGTGACTTAATAGTTCAAGAGACCCAGTACTTC. Translation: CSASRDLIVQETQYF.

The chain combines TRBV3-1 with TRBJ1-4; D might be TRBD1 (5 bases). The V end lost 2 bases, the J end lost 8 bases, and 12 bases lay between the germline ends. This CDR3 is 14 amino acids long. CDR1 is LGHDT and CDR2 is YNNKEL in the germline V gene (reference sequence). The CDR3 spells CASSQIQGGEKLFF. In DNA, the CDR3 is TGTGCCAGCAGCCAAATCCAGGGTGGGGAAAAACTGTTTTTT.

This clonotype appeared a single time. The CDR3 DNA sequence: TGTGCCTGGAGTGTAATTGGGAAGGCTTTCTTT. It translates to CAWSVIGKAFF. The rearrangement links TRBV30 to TRBJ1-1; D not resolved. The CDR3 totals 11 residues. V lost 0 bases and J lost 11, with 10 bases in between. Germline V CDR1 and CDR2: GTSNPN, SVGIG (reference sequence).

V usage is TRBV20-1 and J usage is TRBJ2-3; TRBD2 agrees at 9 bases. Trimming at V came to 1 base and at J to 2 bases, leaving 4 bases not matched to a gene. Germline CDR1 is DFQATT and CDR2 is SNEGSKA (reference sequence). The CDR3 covers 15 residues. For the CDR3, the DNA is TGCAGTGCTAGAGTCTCTAGCGGGGCCACAGATACGCAGTATTTT. Amino acid sequence: CSARVSSGATDTQYF.

This chain joins TRBV19 and TRBJ1-1; no clear D. Trimming took 3 bases from V and 3 from J, leaving 8 bases between them. The length of the CDR3 is 13 residues. Germline-derived CDR1 and CDR2 are LNHDA and SQIVND (reference sequence). In DNA, the CDR3 is TGTGCCAGTAGTATGTGGAGGGACACTGAAGCTTTCTTT. The encoded protein is CASSMWRDTEAFF. Full variable domain (outside the CDR3, taken from reference TRBV19 and TRBJ1-1): DGGITQSPKYLFRKEGQNVTLSCEQNLNHDAMYWYRQDPGQGLRLIYYSQIVNDFQKGDIAEGYSVSREKKESFPLTVTSAQKNPTAFYLCASSMWRDTEAFFGQGTRLTVV.